This T cell receptor beta chain was retrieved from a study of blood T cells in healthy people across ages. For the second PCR, which ran for 7 to 11 cycles, a sample-barcoded 5' primer and a J-beta primer mix were used. TCRdb analysed the 5' RACE reads with MiXCR anew, one entry per CDR3 protein. The table shows about 400,000 distinct CDR3 sequences, with more than 45% occurring only once. Germline V gene data show CDR1 as MNHEY and CDR2 as SVGEGT. The length of the CDR3 is 15 residues. V lost 4 bases to trimming and J lost 6 bases; unmatched junction nucleotides: 9. A word on this clonotype: Its antigen remains unknown.

General study findings and limits: Total diversity from one million sequenced T cells was likely underestimated. The percentage of naive T cells correlated strongly with TCR beta diversity.

The V call is TRBV6-2 or TRBV6-3, the J call TRBJ2-7; 10 bases line up with TRBD1. This clonotype was obtained from a man aged 55 to 70 in good health. Input material: blood. The CDR3 coding sequence is TGTGCCAGCAGTTGGTCGGGACAGGGGACCCTCGAGCAGTACTTC. Its translation is CASSWSGQGTLEQYF.